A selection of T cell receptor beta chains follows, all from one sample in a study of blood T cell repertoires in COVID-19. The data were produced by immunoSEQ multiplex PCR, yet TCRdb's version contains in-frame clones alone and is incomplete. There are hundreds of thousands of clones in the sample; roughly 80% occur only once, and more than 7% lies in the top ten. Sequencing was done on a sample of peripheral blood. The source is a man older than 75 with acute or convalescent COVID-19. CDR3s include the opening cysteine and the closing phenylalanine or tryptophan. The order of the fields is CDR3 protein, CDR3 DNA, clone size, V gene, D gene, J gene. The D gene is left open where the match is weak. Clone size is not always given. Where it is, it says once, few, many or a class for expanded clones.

CASSYISPRWLSYNEQFF,TGTGCCAGCAGCTATATTTCCCCGAGGTGGCTCTCCTACAATGAGCAGTTCTTC,.,TRBV11-2,.,TRBJ2-1
CASSYNAYDSPLHF,TGTGCCAGCAGCTACAATGCTTACGATTCACCCCTCCACTTT,.,TRBV9,.,TRBJ1-6
CASSIDLRGSSYEQYF,TGTGCCAGTAGTATAGATTTAAGGGGGAGCTCCTACGAGCAGTACTTC,.,TRBV19,.,TRBJ2-7
CASSEGTGGFGANVLTF,TGTGCCAGCAGTGAAGGGACAGGGGGCTTCGGGGCCAACGTCCTGACTTTC,.,TRBV6-4,TRBD1,TRBJ2-6
CASGLSLDWSSYNEQFF,TGTGCTAGTGGTTTGTCGTTGGACTGGAGCTCCTACAATGAGCAGTTCTTC,.,TRBV12-5,.,TRBJ2-1
CASTQVSNQPQHF,TGCGCCAGCACCCAGGTTAGCAATCAGCCCCAGCATTTT,.,TRBV10-1,.,TRBJ1-5
CASSLHFTGELFF,TGTGCCAGCAGCTTACACTTCACCGGGGAGCTGTTTTTT,.,TRBV7-9,.,TRBJ2-2
CASSRTGTYEQYF,TGTGCCAGTAGTAGGACGGGAACCTACGAGCAGTACTTC,.,TRBV19,.,TRBJ2-7
CASSSWRDQPQHF,TGTGCCAGCAGTTCGTGGAGGGATCAGCCCCAGCATTTT,few,TRBV12-3/TRBV12-4,.,TRBJ1-5
CASSSPGNNEQFF,TGTGCCAGCAGCTCCCCGGGAAACAATGAGCAGTTCTTC,.,TRBV7-2,.,TRBJ2-1
CASIGQGANIQYF,TGTGCCAGCATCGGCCAGGGGGCGAACATTCAGTACTTC,once,TRBV6-5,TRBD1,TRBJ2-4
CASSTGLAGALYNEQFF,TGTGCCAGCAGTACCGGACTAGCGGGGGCTCTCTACAATGAGCAGTTCTTC,.,TRBV6-2/TRBV6-3,TRBD2,TRBJ2-1
CASSLGTSVDEQFF,TGTGCCAGCAGCCTGGGGACTAGCGTGGATGAGCAGTTCTTC,.,TRBV7-3,TRBD2,TRBJ2-1
CASSLGGSNYGYTF,TGTGCCAGCAGCCTGGGAGGCTCTAACTATGGCTACACCTTC,.,TRBV5-4,.,TRBJ1-2
CASSYGLAENEQFF,TGTGCCAGCAGTTACGGACTAGCGGAGAATGAGCAGTTCTTC,.,TRBV2,TRBD2,TRBJ2-1
CASTPRAGGSEFF,TGTGCCAGCACTCCACGGGCGGGAGGGTCTGAGTTCTTC,.,TRBV27,TRBD2,TRBJ2-1
CASSLGTGYTGELFF,TGCGCCAGCAGCTTGGGGACAGGGTATACCGGGGAGCTGTTTTTT,.,TRBV5-1,TRBD1,TRBJ2-2
CASSEGTSGKVGNYEQYF,TGCGCCAGCAGTGAAGGGACTAGCGGGAAAGTCGGGAACTACGAGCAGTACTTC,.,TRBV10-1,TRBD2,TRBJ2-7
CASSLSLWGSGHPYEQYF,TGTGCCAGCAGTTTATCCCTCTGGGGTAGCGGCCATCCCTACGAGCAGTACTTC,.,TRBV27,.,TRBJ2-7
CASSEAGGREISNQPQHF,TGTGCCAGCAGTGAAGCGGGGGGACGAGAAATCAGCAATCAGCCCCAGCATTTT,few,TRBV6-1,.,TRBJ1-5
CASSDSGAGYGYTF,TGTGCCAGCAGTGACTCAGGGGCCGGCTATGGCTACACCTTC,once,TRBV6-4,.,TRBJ1-2
CASSPDRDHYGYTF,TGTGCCAGCAGCCCAGACAGGGATCACTATGGCTACACCTTC,.,TRBV11-1,TRBD1,TRBJ1-2
CASSILRTERNTEAFF,TGCGCCAGCAGCATACTTCGGACAGAGAGGAACACTGAAGCTTTCTTT,.,TRBV5-1,.,TRBJ1-1
CASSFDRRTYEQYF,TGTGCCAGTAGTTTCGACAGGCGAACCTACGAGCAGTACTTC,.,TRBV19,.,TRBJ2-7
CASSQMTGTGADTQYF,TGTGCCAGCAGCCAAATGACCGGGACAGGGGCAGATACGCAGTATTTT,.,TRBV4-2,TRBD1,TRBJ2-3
CASRGLAGGQFSGTDTQYF,TGTGCCAGCAGGGGACTAGCGGGGGGGCAATTCTCGGGCACAGATACGCAGTATTTT,many,TRBV28,TRBD2,TRBJ2-3
CASRRGQGYRTEAFF,TGTGCCAGCAGAAGGGGACAGGGATATCGGACTGAAGCTTTCTTT,once,TRBV6-5,TRBD1,TRBJ1-1
CASSLTSGGHPGF,TGCGCCAGCAGCTTAACTAGCGGGGGGCACCCAGGCTTC,once,TRBV5-1,TRBD2,TRBJ2-4
CSVPKRKTDSYEQYF,TGCAGCGTTCCCAAGAGGAAAACCGACTCCTACGAGCAGTACTTC,.,TRBV29-1,.,TRBJ2-7
CASNPRIDTEAFF,TGTGCCAGCAACCCCCGTATAGACACTGAAGCTTTCTTT,.,TRBV2,.,TRBJ1-1
CASSLGQDSPLHF,TGTGCCAGCAGTCTGGGACAAGATTCACCCCTCCACTTT,.,TRBV27,.,TRBJ1-6